The rows below give T cell receptor beta chains drawn from one sample of a study of blood T cell repertoires in COVID-19. Generated by immunoSEQ multiplex PCR, the TCRdb table keeps only in-frame clones and is missing some. The table lists under 250,000 clones, around 85% of them singletons, with 5.5% to 8% in the top ten. The specimen was peripheral blood. These receptors were obtained from a man aged 55 to 70 with acute or convalescent COVID-19. Each CDR3 is given with its conserved first and last residue. The D gene is left open where the match is weak. Not all rows give a size; the values are once, few, many and, for expanded clones, a class.

TRBD2	TRBV7-3	once	TRBJ2-3	TGTGCCAGCAGCTTAAGGACCACCTCTAGCGGACGCACAGATACGCAGTATTTT	CASSLRTTSSGRTDTQYF
-	TRBV4-3	-	TRBJ2-1	TGCGCCAGCAGCCAAGAAAGGACCCGGGACACCTGGACGGGTGAGCAGTTCTTC	CASSQERTRDTWTGEQFF
TRBD1	TRBV6-5	-	TRBJ2-3	TGTGCCAGCAGCCGGGGACAGGGCCTCCCAGATACGCAGTATTTT	CASSRGQGLPDTQYF
TRBD2	TRBV6-2/TRBV6-3	-	TRBJ2-1	TGTGCCAGCAGTTACCTAGCGGGCCCTAGAAATGAGCAGTTCTTC	CASSYLAGPRNEQFF
TRBD1	TRBV5-1	once	TRBJ1-4	TGCGCCAGCAGCACGGACAGGGGGGATGAAAAACTGTTTTTT	CASSTDRGDEKLFF
-	TRBV5-1	-	TRBJ1-1	TGCGCCAGCAGCCCGAGGACAGACTACACTGAAGCTTTCTTT	CASSPRTDYTEAFF
TRBD1	TRBV27	-	TRBJ2-1	TGTGCCAGCAGCCGGACAGGGAGCATCAGCTCCTACAATGAGCAGTTCTTC	CASSRTGSISSYNEQFF
-	TRBV19	-	TRBJ2-1	TGTGCCAGTACCCCCCTGGTGACTGGAGGAAGAGATGAGCAGTTCTTC	CASTPLVTGGRDEQFF
TRBD1	TRBV7-7	-	TRBJ2-5	TGTGCTAGCAGCGTCCAGACAGGGCCCGGGGAGACCCAGTACTTC	CASSVQTGPGETQYF
TRBD1	TRBV5-4	-	TRBJ1-6	TGTGCCAGCAGCCGGGACAGCTCAACCTCAAATTCACCCCTCCACTTT	CASSRDSSTSNSPLHF
-	TRBV7-2	-	TRBJ2-7	TGTGCCAGCAGCGCCATCGGGAGCACCTACGAGCAGTACTTC	CASSAIGSTYEQYF
-	TRBV4-3	-	TRBJ2-3	TGCGCCAGCAGTAGTAGACGGGATCTTTTAGATACGCAGTATTTT	CASSSRRDLLDTQYF
-	TRBV11-2	-	TRBJ1-3	TGTGCCAGCAGCTTAGTCTTCGCTGGAAACACCATATATTTT	CASSLVFAGNTIYF
TRBD2	TRBV7-3	-	TRBJ2-5	TGTGCCAGCAGCTCCGGGACTAGCGGGATAAAAGAGACCCAGTACTTC	CASSSGTSGIKETQYF
-	TRBV2	-	TRBJ1-5	TGTGCCAGTACAGCAAGACACTTAACCTATCAGCCCCAGCATTTT	CASTARHLTYQPQHF
-	TRBV7-3	-	TRBJ1-6	TGTGCCAGCAGCTCAGTGGGGGGAGGTAATTCACCCCTCCACTTT	CASSSVGGGNSPLHF
-	TRBV6-5	-	TRBJ2-5	TGTGCCAGCAGCATAAACGCGGGGGCGGAGACCCAGTACTTC	CASSINAGAETQYF
-	TRBV30	-	TRBJ2-5	TGTGCCTGGAGCGGGGACAACCAAGAGACCCAGTACTTC	CAWSGDNQETQYF
-	TRBV24-1	-	TRBJ1-4	TGTGCCACCAGTGATTGGCGGCGTGAAAAACTGTTTTTT	CATSDWRREKLFF
-	TRBV5-1	-	TRBJ1-2	TGCGCCAGCAGCTCGAGTACCTATGGCTACACCTTC	CASSSSTYGYTF
TRBD1	TRBV2	-	TRBJ2-2	TGTGCCAGCAGCCGGGACAGCGCGAACACCGGGGAGCTGTTTTTT	CASSRDSANTGELFF
TRBD1	TRBV4-1	once	TRBJ1-6	TGCGCCAGCAGCCCGACCGGGACAGCTGATCGTCCCCTCCACTTT	CASSPTGTADRPLHF